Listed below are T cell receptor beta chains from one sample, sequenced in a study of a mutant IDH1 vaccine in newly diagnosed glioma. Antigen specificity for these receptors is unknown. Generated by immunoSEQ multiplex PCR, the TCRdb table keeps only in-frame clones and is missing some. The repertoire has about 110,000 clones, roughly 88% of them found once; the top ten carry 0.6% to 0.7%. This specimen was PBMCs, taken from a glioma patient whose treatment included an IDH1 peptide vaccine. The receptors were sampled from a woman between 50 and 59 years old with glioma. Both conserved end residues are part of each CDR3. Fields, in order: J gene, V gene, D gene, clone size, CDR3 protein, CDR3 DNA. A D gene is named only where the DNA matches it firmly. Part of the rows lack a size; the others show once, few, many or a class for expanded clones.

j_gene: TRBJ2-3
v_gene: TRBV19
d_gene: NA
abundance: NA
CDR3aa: CASSMGTVDTQYF
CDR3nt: TGTGCCAGTAGTATGGGGACGGTAGATACGCAGTATTTT

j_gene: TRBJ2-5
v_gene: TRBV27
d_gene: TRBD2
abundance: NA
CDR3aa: CASSLWSASGRQTQYF
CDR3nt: TGTGCCAGCAGTTTATGGTCGGCTAGCGGGAGACAGACCCAGTACTTC

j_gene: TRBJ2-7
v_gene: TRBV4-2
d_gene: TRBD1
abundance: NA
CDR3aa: CASSPGQGVYEQYF
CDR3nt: TGTGCCAGCAGCCCAGGACAGGGAGTCTACGAGCAGTACTTC

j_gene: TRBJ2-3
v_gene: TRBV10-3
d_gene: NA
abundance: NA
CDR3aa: CAISEDPEYADTQYF
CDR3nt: TGTGCCATCAGCGAAGACCCGGAATACGCAGATACGCAGTATTTT

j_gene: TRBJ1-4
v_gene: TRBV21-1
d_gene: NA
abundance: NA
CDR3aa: CASSKTETGTNEKLFF
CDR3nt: TGTGCCAGCAGCAAAACCGAGACGGGAACTAATGAAAAACTGTTTTTT

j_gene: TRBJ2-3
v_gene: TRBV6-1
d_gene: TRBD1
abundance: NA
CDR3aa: CASLSGTGRPAQYF
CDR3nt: TGTGCCAGCCTTTCCGGGACAGGGCGGCCGGCGCAGTATTTT

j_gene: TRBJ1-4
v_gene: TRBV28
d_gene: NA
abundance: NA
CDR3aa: CATFPGATNEKLFF
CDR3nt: TGTGCCACCTTTCCAGGTGCAACTAATGAAAAACTGTTTTTT

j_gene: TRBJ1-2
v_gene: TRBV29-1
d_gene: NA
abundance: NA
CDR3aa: CSAVSRDYGYTF
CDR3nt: TGCAGCGCGGTCAGTAGGGACTATGGCTACACCTTC

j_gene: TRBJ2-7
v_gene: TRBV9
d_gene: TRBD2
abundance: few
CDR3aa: CASSVGGRNSYEQYF
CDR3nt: TGTGCCAGCAGCGTAGGCGGGAGGAACTCCTACGAGCAGTACTTC

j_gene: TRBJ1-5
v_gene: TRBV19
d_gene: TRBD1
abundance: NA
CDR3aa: CASSIGTGSYQPQHF
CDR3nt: TGTGCCAGTAGTATCGGGACAGGGAGTTATCAGCCCCAGCATTTT

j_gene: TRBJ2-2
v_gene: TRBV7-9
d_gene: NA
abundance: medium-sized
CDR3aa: CASSPSRLNTGELFF
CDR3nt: TGTGCCAGCAGCCCCAGTAGGCTAAACACCGGGGAGCTGTTTTTT

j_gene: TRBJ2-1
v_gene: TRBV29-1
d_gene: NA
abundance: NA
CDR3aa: CSVGPLVNEQFF
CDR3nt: TGCAGCGTCGGGCCACTAGTCAATGAGCAGTTCTTC

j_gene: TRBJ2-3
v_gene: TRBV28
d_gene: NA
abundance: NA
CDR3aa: CASSPDRRTDTQYF
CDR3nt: TGTGCCAGCAGTCCCGACAGGAGGACAGATACGCAGTATTTT

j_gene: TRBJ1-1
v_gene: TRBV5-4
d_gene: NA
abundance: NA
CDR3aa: CASSLGVSSQGAFF
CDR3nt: TGTGCCAGCAGCTTGGGGGTCAGCTCCCAAGGGGCTTTCTTT

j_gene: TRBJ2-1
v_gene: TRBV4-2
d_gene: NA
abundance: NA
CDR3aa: CASSPARSSYNEQFF
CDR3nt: TGTGCCAGCAGCCCCGCAAGAAGCTCCTACAATGAGCAGTTCTTC

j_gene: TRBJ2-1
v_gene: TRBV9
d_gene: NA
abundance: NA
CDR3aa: CASSVGQGSYNEQFF
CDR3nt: TGTGCCAGCAGCGTAGGTCAGGGCTCCTACAATGAGCAGTTCTTC

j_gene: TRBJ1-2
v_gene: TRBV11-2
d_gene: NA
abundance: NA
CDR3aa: CASSLGRGNYGYTF
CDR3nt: TGTGCCAGCAGCTTAGGGCGGGGAAACTATGGCTACACCTTC

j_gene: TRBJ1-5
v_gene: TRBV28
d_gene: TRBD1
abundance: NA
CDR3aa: CASSLYTTGVVQPQHF
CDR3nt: TGTGCCAGCAGTTTATACACGACAGGGGTTGTTCAGCCCCAGCATTTT

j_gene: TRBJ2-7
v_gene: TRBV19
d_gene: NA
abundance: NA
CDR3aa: CASSTQGRPPYEQYF
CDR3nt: TGTGCCAGTAGCACTCAGGGCAGACCTCCCTACGAGCAGTACTTC

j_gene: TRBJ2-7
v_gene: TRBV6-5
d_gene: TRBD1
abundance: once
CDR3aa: CASSWSGQGVYEQYF
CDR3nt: TGTGCCAGCAGCTGGTCGGGGCAGGGGGTCTACGAGCAGTACTTC

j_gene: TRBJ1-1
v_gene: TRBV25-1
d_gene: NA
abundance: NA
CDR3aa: CASSEFRGGNTEAFF
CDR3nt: TGTGCCAGCAGTGAATTTAGGGGGGGGAACACTGAAGCTTTCTTT

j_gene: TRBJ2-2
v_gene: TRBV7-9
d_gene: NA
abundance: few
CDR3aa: CASSLDTYTGELFF
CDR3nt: TGTGCCAGCAGCTTAGACACATACACCGGGGAGCTGTTTTTT

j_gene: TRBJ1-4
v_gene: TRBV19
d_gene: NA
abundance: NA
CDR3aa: CASGTTNEKLFF
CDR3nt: TGTGCCAGTGGGACAACTAATGAAAAACTGTTTTTT

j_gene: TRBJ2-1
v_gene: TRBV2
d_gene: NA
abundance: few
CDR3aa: CASSAWGYNEQFF
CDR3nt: TGTGCCAGCAGCGCTTGGGGGTACAATGAGCAGTTCTTC

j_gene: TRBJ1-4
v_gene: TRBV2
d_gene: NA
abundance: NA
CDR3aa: CASKGGSAGGEKLFF
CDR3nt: TGTGCCAGCAAGGGGGGATCGGCGGGCGGTGAAAAACTGTTTTTT

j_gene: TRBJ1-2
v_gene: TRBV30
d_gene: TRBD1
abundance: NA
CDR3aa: CAWRGRGRTGGYTF
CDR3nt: TGTGCCTGGAGGGGCAGGGGGCGAACGGGTGGCTACACCTTC

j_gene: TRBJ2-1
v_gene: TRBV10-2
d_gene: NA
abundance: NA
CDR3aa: CASSKVYRDAIYNEQFF
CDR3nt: TGCGCCAGCAGTAAAGTTTACCGGGACGCCATATACAATGAGCAGTTCTTC

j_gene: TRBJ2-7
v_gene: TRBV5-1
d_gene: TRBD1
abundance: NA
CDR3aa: CASSPSGQTYEQYF
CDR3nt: TGCGCCAGCAGCCCCTCGGGACAGACCTACGAGCAGTACTTC

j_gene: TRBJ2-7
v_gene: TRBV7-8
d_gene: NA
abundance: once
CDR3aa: CASSSLNYEQYF
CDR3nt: TGTGCCAGCAGCTCCCTGAACTACGAGCAGTACTTC

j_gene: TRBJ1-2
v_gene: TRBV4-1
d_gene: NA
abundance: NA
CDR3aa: CASSSGSVGNYGYTF
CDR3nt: TGCGCCAGCAGCTCTGGGTCTGTAGGTAACTATGGCTACACCTTC

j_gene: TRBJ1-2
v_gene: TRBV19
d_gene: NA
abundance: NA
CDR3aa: CASSIGGHALYGYTF
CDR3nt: TGTGCCAGTAGTATAGGCGGACACGCCCTCTACGGCTACACCTTC

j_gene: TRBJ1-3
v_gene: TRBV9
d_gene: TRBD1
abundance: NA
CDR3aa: CASSRQGGTGRSGNTIYF
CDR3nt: TGTGCCAGCAGCCGTCAGGGCGGGACAGGGCGCTCTGGAAACACCATATATTTT

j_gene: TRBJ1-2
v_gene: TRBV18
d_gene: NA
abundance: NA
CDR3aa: CASSRREDGYTF
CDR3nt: TGTGCCAGCTCACGCAGGGAGGATGGCTACACCTTC

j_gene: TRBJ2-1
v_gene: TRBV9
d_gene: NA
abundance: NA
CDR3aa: CASSVGGTYSYNEQFF
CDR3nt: TGTGCCAGCAGCGTAGGGGGAACATACTCCTACAATGAGCAGTTCTTC

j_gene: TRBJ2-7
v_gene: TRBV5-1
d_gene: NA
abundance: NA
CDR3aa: CASSPAGDEQYF
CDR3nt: TGCGCCAGCAGCCCAGCAGGGGACGAGCAGTACTTC

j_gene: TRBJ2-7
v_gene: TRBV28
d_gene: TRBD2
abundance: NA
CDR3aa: CASRAGRYEQYF
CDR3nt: TGTGCCAGCCGAGCGGGGAGATACGAGCAGTACTTC

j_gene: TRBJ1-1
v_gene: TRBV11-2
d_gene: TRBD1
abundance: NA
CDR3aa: CASSTHRDRVGAFF
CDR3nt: TGTGCCAGCAGCACACACCGGGACAGGGTAGGGGCTTTCTTT

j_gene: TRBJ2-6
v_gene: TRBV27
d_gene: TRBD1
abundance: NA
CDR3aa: CASSLYGQGSGANVLTF
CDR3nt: TGTGCCAGCAGTCTCTACGGACAGGGCTCCGGGGCCAACGTCCTGACTTTC

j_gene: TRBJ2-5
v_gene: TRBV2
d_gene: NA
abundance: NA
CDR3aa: CASSERMVAWETQYF
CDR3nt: TGTGCCAGCAGTGAAAGAATGGTAGCATGGGAGACCCAGTACTTC

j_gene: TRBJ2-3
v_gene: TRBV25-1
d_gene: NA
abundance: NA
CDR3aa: CASRDYTDTQYF
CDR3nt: TGTGCCAGCAGGGACTATACAGATACGCAGTATTTT

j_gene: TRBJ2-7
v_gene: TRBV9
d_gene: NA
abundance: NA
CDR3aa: CASSVDGGTHTYEQYF
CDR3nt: TGTGCCAGCAGCGTAGATGGCGGGACTCACACCTACGAGCAGTACTTC

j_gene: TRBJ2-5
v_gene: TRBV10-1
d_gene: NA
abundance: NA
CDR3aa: CASSEATGGVETQYF
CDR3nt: TGCGCCAGCAGTGAGGCCACCGGAGGTGTGGAGACCCAGTACTTC

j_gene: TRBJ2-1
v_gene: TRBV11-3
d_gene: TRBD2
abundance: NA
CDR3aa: CASSSGLAGVEQFF
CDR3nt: TGTGCCAGCAGCTCGGGACTAGCGGGAGTGGAGCAGTTCTTC

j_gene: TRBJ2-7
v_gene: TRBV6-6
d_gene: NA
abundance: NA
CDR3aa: CASSYSGLSYEQYF
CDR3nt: TGTGCCAGCAGTTACTCTGGGCTTTCCTACGAGCAGTACTTC

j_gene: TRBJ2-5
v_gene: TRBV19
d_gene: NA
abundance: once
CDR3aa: CASSIRYFRLETQYF
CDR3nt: TGTGCCAGTAGTATCCGGTATTTTAGGTTGGAGACCCAGTACTTC

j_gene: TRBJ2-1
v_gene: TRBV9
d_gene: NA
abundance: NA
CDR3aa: CASSVEGGILGHEQFF
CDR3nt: TGTGCCAGCAGCGTAGAAGGCGGAATATTGGGCCATGAGCAGTTCTTC

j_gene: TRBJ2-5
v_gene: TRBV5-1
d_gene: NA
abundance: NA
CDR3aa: CASSPRQQQETQYF
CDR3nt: TGCGCCAGCAGCCCTAGACAGCAACAAGAGACCCAGTACTTC

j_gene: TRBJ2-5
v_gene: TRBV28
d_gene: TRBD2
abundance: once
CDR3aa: CASSPQREGKTQYF
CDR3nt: TGTGCCAGCAGTCCGCAGAGGGAGGGGAAGACCCAGTACTTC

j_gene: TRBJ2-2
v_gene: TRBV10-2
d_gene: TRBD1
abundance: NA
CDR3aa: CASIGQGAAGELFF
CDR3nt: TGCGCCAGCATAGGACAGGGGGCGGCCGGGGAGCTGTTTTTT

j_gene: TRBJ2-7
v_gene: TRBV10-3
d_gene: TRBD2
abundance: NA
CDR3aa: CAIGGLAGSQSSYEQYF
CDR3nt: TGTGCCATCGGGGGACTAGCGGGATCTCAAAGCTCCTACGAGCAGTACTTC

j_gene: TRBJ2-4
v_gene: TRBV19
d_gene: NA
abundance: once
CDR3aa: CASSMFGWRNIQYF
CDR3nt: TGTGCCAGTAGTATGTTCGGGTGGCGAAACATTCAGTACTTC

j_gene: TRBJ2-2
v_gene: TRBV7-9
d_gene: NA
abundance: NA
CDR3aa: CASSLGATYTGELFF
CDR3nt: TGTGCCAGCAGCTTAGGGGCCACATACACCGGGGAGCTGTTTTTT